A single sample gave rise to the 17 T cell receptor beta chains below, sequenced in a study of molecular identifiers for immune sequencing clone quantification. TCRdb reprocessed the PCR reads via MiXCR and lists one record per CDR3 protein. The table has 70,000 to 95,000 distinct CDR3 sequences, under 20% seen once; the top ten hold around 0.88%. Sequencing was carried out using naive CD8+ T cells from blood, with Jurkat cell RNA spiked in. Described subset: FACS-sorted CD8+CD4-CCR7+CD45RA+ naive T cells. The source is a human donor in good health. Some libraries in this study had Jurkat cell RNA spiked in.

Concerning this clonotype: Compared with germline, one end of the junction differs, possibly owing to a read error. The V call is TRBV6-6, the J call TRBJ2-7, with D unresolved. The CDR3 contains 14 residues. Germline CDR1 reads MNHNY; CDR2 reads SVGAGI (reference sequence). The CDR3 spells CASSSRSGAYEQPF. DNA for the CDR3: TGTGCCAGCAGTTCAAGATCAGGTGCCTACGAGCAGCCCTTC.

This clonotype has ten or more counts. CDR3 nucleotide sequence: TGTGCCAGCAGTGCAGCAGGGGGGGGTTCGGAGCAGTACTTC. Translation: CASSAAGGGSEQYF. The V gene is TRBV9, the J gene TRBJ2-7; D could derive from TRBD1 or TRBD2 (7 bases each). This CDR3 contains 14 residues. V shed 5 bases and J shed 7 bases, with 19 bases lying between them. CDR1 SGDLS and CDR2 YYNGEE come from the germline V gene.

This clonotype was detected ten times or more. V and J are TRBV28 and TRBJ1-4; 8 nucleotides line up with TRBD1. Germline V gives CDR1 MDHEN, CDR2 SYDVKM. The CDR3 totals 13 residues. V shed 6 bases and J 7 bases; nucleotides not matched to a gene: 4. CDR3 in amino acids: CASSRDRLEKLFF. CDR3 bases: TGTGCCAGCAGCCGGGACAGGCTTGAAAAACTGTTTTTT.

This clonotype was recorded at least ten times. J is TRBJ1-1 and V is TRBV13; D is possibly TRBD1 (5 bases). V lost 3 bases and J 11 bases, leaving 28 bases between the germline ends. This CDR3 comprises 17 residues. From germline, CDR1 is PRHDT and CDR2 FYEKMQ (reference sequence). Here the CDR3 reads CASSFPTGPRVHRGAFF. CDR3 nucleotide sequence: TGTGCCAGCAGCTTCCCTACGGGGCCGCGGGTCCACCGTGGGGCTTTCTTT.

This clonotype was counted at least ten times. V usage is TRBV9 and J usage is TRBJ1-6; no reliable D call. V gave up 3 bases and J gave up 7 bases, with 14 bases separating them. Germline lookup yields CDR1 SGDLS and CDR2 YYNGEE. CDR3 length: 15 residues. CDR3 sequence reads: CASSAVGKNNSPLHF. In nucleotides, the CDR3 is TGTGCCAGCAGCGCAGTGGGGAAGAACAATTCACCCCTCCACTTT. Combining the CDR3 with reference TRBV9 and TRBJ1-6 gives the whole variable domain DSGVTQTPKHLITATGQRVTLRCSPRSGDLSVYWYQQSLDQGLQFLIQYYNGEERAKGNILERFSAQQFPDLHSELNLSSLELGDSALYFCASSAVGKNNSPLHFGNGTRLTVT.

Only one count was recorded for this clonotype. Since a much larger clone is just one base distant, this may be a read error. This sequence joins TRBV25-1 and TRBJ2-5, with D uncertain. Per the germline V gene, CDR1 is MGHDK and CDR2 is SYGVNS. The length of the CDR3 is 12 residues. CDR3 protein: CASSEYGETQCF. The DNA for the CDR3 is TGTGCCAGCAGTGAATACGGAGAGACCCAGTGCTTC.

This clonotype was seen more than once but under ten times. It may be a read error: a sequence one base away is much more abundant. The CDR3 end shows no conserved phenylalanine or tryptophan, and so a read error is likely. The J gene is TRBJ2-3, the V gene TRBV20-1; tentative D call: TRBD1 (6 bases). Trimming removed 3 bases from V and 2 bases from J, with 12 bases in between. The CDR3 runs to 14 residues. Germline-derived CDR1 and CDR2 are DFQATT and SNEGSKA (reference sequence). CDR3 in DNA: TGCAGTGCTAGCGACAGGTCCTCCACAGATACGCAGTATTCT. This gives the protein CSASDRSSTDTQYS.

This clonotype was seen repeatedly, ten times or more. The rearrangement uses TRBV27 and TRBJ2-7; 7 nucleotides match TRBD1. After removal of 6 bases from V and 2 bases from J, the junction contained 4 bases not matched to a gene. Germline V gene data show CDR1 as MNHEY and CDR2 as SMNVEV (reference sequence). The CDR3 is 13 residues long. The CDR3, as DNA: TGTGCCAGCAGCTGGACAGGAGCCTACGAGCAGTACTTC. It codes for CASSWTGAYEQYF.

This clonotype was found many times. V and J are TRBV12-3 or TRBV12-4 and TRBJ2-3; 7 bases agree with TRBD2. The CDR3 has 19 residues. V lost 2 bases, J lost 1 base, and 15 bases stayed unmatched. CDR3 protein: CASSLSKRGGVFGTDTQYF. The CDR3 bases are TGTGCCAGCAGTTTATCGAAGCGGGGAGGAGTTTTCGGCACAGATACGCAGTATTTT.

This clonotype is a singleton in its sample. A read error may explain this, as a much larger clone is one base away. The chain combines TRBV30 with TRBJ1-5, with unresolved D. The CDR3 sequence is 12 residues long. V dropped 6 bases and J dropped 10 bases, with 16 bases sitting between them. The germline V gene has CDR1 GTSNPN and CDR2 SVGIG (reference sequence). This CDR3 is CACSVGPPPQHF. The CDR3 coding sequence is TGTGCCTGCTCCGTCGGCCCGCCCCCCCAGCATTTT.

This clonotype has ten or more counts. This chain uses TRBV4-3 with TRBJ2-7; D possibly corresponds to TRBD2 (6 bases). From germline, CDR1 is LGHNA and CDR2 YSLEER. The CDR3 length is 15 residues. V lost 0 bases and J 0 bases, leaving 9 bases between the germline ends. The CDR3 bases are TGCGCCAGCAGCCAAGAGTCCGGGGGCTCCTACGAGCAGTACTTC. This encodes CASSQESGGSYEQYF.

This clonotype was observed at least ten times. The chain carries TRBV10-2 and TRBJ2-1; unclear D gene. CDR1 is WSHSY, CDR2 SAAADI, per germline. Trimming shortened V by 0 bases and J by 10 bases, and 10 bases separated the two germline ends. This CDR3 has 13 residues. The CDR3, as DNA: TGCGCCAGCAGTGAGTCTAGTGGGCCCGAGCAGTTCTTC. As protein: CASSESSGPEQFF.

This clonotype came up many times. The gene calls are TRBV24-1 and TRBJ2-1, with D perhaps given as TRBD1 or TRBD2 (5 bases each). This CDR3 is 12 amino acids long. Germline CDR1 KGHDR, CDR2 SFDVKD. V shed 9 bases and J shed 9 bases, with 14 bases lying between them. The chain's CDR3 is CATGLGDGEQFF. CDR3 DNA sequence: TGTGCCACCGGTTTGGGGGACGGTGAGCAGTTCTTC.

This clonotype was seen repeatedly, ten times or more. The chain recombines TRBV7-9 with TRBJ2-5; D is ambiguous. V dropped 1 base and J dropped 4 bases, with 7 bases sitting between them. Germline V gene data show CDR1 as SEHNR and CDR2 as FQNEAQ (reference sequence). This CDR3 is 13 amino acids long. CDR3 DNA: TGTGCCAGCAGCTTAGTCCCCCCAGAGACCCAGTACTTC. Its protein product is CASSLVPPETQYF.

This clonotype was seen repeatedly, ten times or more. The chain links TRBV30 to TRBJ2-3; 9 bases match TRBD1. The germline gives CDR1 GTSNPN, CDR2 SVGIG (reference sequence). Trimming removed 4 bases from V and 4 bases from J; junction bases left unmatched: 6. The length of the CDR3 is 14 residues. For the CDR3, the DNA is TGTGCCTGGACCAAAACAGGGGGCCCAGATACGCAGTATTTT. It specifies CAWTKTGGPDTQYF.

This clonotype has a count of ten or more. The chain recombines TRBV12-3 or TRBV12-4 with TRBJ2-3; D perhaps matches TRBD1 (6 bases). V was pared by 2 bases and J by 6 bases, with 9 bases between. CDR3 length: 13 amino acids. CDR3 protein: CASSLQGFDTQYF. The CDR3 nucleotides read TGTGCCAGCAGTTTACAGGGGTTTGATACGCAGTATTTT.

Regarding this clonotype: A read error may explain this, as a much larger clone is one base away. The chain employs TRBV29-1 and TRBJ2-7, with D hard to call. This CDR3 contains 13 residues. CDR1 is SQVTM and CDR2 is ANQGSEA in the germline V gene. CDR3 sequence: CSVVTVFSYEQCF. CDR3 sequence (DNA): TGCAGCGTTGTGACGGTTTTCTCCTACGAGCAGTGCTTC.